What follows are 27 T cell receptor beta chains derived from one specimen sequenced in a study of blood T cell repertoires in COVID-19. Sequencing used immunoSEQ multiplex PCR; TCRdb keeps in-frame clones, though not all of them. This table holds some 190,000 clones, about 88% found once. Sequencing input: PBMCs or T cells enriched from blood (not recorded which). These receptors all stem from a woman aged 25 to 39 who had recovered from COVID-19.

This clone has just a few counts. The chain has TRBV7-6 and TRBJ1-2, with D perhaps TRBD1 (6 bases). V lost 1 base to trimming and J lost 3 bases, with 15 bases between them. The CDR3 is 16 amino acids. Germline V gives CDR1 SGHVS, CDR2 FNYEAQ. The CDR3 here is CASSLGGAGADYGYTF. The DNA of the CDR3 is TGTGCCAGCAGCTTAGGAGGGGCAGGGGCGGACTATGGCTACACCTTC.

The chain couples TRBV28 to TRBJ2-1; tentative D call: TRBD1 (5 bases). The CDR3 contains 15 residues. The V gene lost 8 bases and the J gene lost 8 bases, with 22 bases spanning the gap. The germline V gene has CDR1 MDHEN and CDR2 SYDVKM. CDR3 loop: CASSSGAFPGHEQFF. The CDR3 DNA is TGTGCCAGCTCCTCTGGGGCCTTCCCGGGCCATGAGCAGTTCTTC.

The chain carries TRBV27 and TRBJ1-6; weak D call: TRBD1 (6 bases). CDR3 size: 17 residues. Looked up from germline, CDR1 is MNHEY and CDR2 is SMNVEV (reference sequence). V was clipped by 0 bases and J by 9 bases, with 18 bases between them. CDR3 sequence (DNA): TGTGCCAGCAGTTTATCGGTGGGAGGGGGGATCTCTTCACCCCTCCACTTT. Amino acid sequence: CASSLSVGGGISSPLHF.

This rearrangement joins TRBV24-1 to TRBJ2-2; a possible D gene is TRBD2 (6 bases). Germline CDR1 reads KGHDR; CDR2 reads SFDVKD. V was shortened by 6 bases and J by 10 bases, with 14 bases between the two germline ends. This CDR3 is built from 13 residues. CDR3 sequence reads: CATSWGELAELFF. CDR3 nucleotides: TGTGCCACCAGTTGGGGGGAACTCGCGGAGCTGTTTTTT.

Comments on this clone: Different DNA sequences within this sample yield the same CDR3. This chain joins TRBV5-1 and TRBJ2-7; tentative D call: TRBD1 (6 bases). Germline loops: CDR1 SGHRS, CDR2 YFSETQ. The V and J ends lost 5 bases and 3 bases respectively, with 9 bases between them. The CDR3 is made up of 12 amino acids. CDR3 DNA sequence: TGCGCCAGCAGACGGACAGACTACGAGCAGTACTTC. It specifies CASRRTDYEQYF. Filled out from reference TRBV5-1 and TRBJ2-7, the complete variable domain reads KAGVTQTPRYLIKTRGQQVTLSCSPISGHRSVSWYQQTPGQGLQFLFEYFSETQRNKGNFPGRFSGRQFSNSRSEMNVSTLELGDSALYLCASRRTDYEQYFGPGTRLTVT.

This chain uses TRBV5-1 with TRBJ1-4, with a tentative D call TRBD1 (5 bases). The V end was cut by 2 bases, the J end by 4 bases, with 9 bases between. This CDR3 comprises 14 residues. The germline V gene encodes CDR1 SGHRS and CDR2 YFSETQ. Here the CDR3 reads CASSFQGSNEKLFF. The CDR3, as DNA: TGCGCCAGCAGCTTCCAGGGAAGTAATGAAAAACTGTTTTTT. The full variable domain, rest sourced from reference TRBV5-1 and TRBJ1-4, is KAGVTQTPRYLIKTRGQQVTLSCSPISGHRSVSWYQQTPGQGLQFLFEYFSETQRNKGNFPGRFSGRQFSNSRSEMNVSTLELGDSALYLCASSFQGSNEKLFFGSGTQLSVL.

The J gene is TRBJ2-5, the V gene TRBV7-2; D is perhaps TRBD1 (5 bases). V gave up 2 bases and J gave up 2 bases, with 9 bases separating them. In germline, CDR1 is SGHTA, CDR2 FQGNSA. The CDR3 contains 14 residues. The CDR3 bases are TGTGCCAGCAGCTTAACCAGGGATCAAGAGACCCAGTACTTC. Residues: CASSLTRDQETQYF.

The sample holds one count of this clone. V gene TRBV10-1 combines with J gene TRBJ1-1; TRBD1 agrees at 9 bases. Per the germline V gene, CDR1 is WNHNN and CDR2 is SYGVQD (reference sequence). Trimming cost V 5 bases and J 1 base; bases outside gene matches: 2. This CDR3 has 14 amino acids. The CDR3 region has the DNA TGCGCCAGCAGTCCGGGACAGGGGAACACTGAAGCTTTCTTT. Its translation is CASSPGQGNTEAFF.

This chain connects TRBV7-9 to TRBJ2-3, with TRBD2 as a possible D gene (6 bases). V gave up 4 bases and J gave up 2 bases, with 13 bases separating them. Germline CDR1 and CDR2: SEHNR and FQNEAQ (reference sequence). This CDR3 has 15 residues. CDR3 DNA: TGTGCCAGCAGCTCCCGGGACTCCTTCACAGATACGCAGTATTTT. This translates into CASSSRDSFTDTQYF.

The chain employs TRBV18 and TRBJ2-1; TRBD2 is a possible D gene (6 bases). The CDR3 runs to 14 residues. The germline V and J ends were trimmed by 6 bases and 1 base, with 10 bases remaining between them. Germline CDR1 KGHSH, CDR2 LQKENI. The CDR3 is CASSPLASYNEQFF. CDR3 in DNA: TGTGCCAGCTCCCCTCTAGCGTCCTACAATGAGCAGTTCTTC.

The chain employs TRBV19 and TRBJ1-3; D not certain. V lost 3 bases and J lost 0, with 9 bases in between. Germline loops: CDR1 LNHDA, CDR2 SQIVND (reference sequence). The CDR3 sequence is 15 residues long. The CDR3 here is CASSIPGISGNTIYF. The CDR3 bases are TGTGCCAGTAGTATCCCGGGGATCTCTGGAAACACCATATATTTT.

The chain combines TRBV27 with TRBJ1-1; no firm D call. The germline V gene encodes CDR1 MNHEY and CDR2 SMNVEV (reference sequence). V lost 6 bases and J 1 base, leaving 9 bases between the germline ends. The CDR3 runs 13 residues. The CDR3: CASRPNKNTEAFF. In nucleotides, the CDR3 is TGTGCCAGCAGGCCCAACAAGAACACTGAAGCTTTCTTT.

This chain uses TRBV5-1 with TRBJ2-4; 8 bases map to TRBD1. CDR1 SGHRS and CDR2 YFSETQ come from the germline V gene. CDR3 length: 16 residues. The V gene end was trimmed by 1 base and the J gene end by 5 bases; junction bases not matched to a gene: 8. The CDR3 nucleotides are TGCGCCAGCAGCTTGCGGCCAGGGGGCTTGGAAAACATTCAGTACTTC. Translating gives CASSLRPGGLENIQYF.

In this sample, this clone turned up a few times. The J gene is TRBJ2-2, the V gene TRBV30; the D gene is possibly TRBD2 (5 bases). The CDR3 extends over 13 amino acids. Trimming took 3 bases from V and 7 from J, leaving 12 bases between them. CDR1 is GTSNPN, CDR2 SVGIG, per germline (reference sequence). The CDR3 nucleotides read TGTGCCTGGAGCTCCTCGGGAAACGGGGAGCTGTTTTTT. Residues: CAWSSSGNGELFF.

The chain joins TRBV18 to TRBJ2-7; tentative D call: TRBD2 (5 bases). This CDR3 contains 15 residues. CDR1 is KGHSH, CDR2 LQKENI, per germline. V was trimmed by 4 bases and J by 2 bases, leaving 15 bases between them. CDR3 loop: CASSLGGPAAYEQYV. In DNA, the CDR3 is TGTGCCAGCTCACTCGGAGGTCCAGCCGCCTACGAGCAGTACGTC.

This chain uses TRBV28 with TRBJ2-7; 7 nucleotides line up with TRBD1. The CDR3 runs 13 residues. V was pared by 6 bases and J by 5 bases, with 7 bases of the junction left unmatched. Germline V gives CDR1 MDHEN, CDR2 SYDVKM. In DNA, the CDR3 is TGTGCCAGCAGCCAACAGGGGACCCACGAGCAGTACTTC. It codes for CASSQQGTHEQYF.

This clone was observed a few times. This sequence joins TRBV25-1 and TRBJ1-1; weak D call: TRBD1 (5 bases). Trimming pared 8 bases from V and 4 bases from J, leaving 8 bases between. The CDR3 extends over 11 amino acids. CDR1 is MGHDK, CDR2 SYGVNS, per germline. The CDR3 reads CASSRGTEAFF. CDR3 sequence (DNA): TGTGCCAGCTCTAGGGGCACTGAAGCTTTCTTT.

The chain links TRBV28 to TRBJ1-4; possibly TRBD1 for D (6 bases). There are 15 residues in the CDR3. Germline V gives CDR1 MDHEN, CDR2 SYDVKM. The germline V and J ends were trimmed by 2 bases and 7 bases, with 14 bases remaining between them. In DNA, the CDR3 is TGTGCCAGCAGTTTAGGGGGAGGGGGAAGTGAAAAACTGTTTTTT. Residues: CASSLGGGGSEKLFF.

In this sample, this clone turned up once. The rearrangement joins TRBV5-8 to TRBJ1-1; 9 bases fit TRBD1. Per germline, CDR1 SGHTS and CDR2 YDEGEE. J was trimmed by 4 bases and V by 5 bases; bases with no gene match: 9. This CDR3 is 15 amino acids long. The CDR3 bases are TGTGCCAGCAGTTCTAACAGGGGGCGAGGCACTGAAGCTTTCTTT. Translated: CASSSNRGRGTEAFF.

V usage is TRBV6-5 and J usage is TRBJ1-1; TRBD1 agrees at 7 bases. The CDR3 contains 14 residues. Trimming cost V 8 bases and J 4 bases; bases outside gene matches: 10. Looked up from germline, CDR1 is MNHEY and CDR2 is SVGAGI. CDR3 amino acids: CASHREGAVTEAFF. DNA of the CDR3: TGTGCCAGCCACCGGGAGGGGGCGGTCACTGAAGCTTTCTTT.

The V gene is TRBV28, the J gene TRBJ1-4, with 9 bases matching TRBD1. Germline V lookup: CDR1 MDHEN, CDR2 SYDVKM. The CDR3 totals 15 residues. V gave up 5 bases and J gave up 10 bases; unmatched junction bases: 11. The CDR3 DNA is TGTGCCAGCAGTATCCCGGGACAGGGCATCGGAAAACTGTTTTTT. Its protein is CASSIPGQGIGKLFF.

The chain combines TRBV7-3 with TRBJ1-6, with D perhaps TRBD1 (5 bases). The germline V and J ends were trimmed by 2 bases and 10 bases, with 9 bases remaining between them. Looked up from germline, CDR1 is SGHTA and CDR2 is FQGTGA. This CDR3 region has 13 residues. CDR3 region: CASSLGAGSPLHF. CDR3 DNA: TGTGCCAGCAGCTTAGGGGCTGGCTCACCCCTCCACTTT. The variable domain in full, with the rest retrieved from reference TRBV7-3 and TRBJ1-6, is GAGVSQTPSNKVTEKGKYVELRCDPISGHTALYWYRQSLGQGPEFLIYFQGTGAADDSGLPNDRFFAVRPEGSVSTLKIQRTERGDSAVYLCASSLGAGSPLHFGNGTRLTVT.

The CDR3 DNA reads as TGTGCCAGCAGCTTAGGCAGTCTGAACACTGAAGCTTTCTTT. It encodes CASSLGSLNTEAFF. The chain has TRBV7-9 and TRBJ1-1; D uncertain. V was pared by 1 base and J by 0 bases, with 6 bases between. CDR1 SEHNR and CDR2 FQNEAQ come from the germline V gene (reference sequence). The CDR3 totals 14 residues.

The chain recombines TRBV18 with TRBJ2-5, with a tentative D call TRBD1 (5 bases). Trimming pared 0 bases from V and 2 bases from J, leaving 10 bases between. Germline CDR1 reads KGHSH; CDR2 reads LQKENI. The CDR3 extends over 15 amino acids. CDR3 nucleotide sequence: TGTGCCAGCTCACCACCCAGGGTATTACAAGAGACCCAGTACTTC. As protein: CASSPPRVLQETQYF.

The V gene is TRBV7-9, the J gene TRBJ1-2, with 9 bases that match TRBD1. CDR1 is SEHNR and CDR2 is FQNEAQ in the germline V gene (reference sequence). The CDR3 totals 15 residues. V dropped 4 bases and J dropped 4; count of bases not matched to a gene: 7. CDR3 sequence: CASSSGDRAFYGYTF. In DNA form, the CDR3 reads TGTGCCAGCAGCTCCGGGGACAGGGCCTTCTATGGCTACACCTTC.

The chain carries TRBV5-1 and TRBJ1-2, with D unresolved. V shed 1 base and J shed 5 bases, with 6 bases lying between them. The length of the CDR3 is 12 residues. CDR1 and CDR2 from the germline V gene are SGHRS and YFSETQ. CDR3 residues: CASSLRGYGYTF. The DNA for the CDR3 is TGCGCCAGCAGCTTGCGAGGTTATGGCTACACCTTC. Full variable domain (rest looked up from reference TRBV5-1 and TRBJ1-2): KAGVTQTPRYLIKTRGQQVTLSCSPISGHRSVSWYQQTPGQGLQFLFEYFSETQRNKGNFPGRFSGRQFSNSRSEMNVSTLELGDSALYLCASSLRGYGYTFGSGTRLTVV.

Here the CDR3 reads CAISGGQGAAKGTEAFF. The CDR3 coding sequence is TGTGCCATCAGTGGTGGACAGGGGGCGGCTAAAGGCACTGAAGCTTTCTTT. The chain joins TRBV10-3 to TRBJ1-1, with 11 bases that match TRBD1. This CDR3 spans 17 amino acids. The germline V gene encodes CDR1 ENHRY and CDR2 SYGVKD. Germline trimming cut 4 bases from V and 4 bases from J; bases unmatched to any gene: 11.